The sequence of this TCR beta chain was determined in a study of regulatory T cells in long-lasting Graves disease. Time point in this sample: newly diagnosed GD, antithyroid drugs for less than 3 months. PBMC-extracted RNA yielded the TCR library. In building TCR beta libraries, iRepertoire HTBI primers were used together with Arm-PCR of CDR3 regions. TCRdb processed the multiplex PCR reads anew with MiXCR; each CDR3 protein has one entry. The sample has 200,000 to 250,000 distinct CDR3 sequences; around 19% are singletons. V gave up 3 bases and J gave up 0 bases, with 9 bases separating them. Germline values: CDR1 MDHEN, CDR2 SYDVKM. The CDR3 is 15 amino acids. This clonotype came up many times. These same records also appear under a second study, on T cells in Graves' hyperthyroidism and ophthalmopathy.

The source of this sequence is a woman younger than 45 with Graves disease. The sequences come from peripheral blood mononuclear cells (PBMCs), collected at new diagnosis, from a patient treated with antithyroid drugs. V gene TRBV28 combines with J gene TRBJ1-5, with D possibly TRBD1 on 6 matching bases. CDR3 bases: TGTGCCAGCAGTTTGATACAGGGTAGCAATCAGCCCCAGCATTTT. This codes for CASSLIQGSNQPQHF.